This T cell receptor beta chain was profiled in a study of T-cell reconstitution after alpha-beta-depleted transplantation in children. It was with unique molecular identifiers that the TCRbeta library was prepared. MiXCR was run by TCRdb on the PCR reads, yielding one entry per CDR3 protein. Seen here are 200,000 to 250,000 distinct CDR3 sequences, about 9.2% observed once, and the top ten hold approximately 6.6%. The V and J ends lost 5 bases and 1 base respectively, with 5 bases between them. From germline, CDR1 is ENHRY and CDR2 SYGVKD. There are 12 residues in the CDR3. Sequenced here: PBMCs from the stem cell graft donor, sampled from the stem cell graft. This clonotype was obtained from a human donor who donated a stem cell graft to a child with acute lymphoblastic leukemia. This rearrangement joins TRBV10-3 to TRBJ1-1; D not certain. The CDR3 bases are TGTGCCATCAGTCCTGCGAACACTGAAGCTTTCTTT. As protein: CAISPANTEAFF.